The clone carrying this T cell receptor (beta chain) was counted only a few times. Its antigen is unidentified. This CDR3 is 15 amino acids long. Germline loops: CDR1 MDHEN, CDR2 SYDVKM. V was clipped by 7 bases and J by 0 bases, with 15 bases between them. This sample stems from a study of T cell repertoires in cytomegalovirus infection. About the study: Recently identified HLA-C-restricted CMV epitopes and well-studied HLA-B-restricted CMV epitopes were used by the study.

Each CDR3 protein is one row after TCRdb ran MiXCR on the reads. This table has hundreds of thousands of distinct CDR3 sequences, around a third appearing once. This rearrangement joins TRBV28 to TRBJ1-2; maybe TRBD1 (6 bases). This clonotype was obtained from a human donor in good health (CMV status not recorded). Some clones in this sample may be carry-over from other donors' samples. The material sequenced was cultured CD8+ T cells from PBMCs, taken from culture after CMV antigen stimulation. Written as DNA, the CDR3 is TGTGCCAGCATCAACCGGGACACAACTAACTATGGCTACACCTTC. Translated, it gives CASINRDTTNYGYTF.